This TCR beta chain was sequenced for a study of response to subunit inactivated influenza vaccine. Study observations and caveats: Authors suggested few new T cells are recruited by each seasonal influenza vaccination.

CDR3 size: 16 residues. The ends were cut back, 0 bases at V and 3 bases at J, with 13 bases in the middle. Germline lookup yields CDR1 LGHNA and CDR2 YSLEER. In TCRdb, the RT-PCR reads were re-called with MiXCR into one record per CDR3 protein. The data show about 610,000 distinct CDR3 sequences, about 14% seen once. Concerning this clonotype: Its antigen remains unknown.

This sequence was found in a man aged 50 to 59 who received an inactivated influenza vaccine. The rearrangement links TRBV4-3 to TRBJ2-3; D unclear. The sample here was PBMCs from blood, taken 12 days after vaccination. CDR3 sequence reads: CASSQDRGRRTDTQYF. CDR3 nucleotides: TGCGCCAGCAGCCAAGATAGAGGACGTCGGACAGATACGCAGTATTTT.